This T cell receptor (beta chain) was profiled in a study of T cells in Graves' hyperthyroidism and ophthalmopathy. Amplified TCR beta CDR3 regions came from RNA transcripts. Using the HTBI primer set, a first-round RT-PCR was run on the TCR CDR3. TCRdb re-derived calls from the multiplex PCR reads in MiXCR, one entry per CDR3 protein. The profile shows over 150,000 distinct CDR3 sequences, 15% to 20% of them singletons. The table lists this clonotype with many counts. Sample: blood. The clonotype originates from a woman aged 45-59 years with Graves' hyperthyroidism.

The CDR3 loop is CASSLGTGRTGELFF. Written as DNA, the CDR3 is TGTGCCAGCAGCCTGGGGACAGGGCGGACCGGGGAGCTGTTTTTT. The J gene is TRBJ2-2, the V gene TRBV13; 9 positions agree with TRBD1. The V segment lost 5 bases and the J segment 5 bases; nucleotides outside the gene matches: 6. The length of the CDR3 is 15 residues. Germline CDR1 reads PRHDT; CDR2 reads FYEKMQ (reference sequence).